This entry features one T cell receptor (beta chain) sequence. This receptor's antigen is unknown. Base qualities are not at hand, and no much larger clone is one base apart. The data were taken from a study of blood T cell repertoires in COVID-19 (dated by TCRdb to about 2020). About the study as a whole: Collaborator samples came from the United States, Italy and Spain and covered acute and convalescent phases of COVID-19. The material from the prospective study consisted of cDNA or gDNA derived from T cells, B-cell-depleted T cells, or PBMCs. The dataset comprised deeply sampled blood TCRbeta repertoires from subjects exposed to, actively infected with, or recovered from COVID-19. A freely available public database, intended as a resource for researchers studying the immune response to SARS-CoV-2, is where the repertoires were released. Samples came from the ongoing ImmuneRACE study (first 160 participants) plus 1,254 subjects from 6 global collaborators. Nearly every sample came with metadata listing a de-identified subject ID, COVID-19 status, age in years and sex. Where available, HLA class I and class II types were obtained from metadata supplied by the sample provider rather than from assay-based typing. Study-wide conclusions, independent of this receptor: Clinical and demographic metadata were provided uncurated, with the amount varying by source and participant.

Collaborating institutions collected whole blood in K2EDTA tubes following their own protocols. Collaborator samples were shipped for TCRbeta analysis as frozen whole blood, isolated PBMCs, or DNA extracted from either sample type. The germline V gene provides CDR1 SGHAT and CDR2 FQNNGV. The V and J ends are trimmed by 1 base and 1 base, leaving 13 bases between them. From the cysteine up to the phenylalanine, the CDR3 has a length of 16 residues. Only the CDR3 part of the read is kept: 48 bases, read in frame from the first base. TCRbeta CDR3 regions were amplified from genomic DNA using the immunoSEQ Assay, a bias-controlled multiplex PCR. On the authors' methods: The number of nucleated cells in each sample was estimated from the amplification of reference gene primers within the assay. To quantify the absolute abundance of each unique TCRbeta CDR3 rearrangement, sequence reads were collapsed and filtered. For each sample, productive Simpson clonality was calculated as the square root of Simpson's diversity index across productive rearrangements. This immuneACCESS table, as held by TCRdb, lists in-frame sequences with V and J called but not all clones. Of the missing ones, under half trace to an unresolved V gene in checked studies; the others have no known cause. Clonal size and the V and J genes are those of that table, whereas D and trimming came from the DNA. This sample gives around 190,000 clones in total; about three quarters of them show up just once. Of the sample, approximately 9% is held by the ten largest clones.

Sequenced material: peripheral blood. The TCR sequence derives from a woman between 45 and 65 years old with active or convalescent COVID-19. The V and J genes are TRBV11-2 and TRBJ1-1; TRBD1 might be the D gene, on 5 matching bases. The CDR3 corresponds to CASSLGPQAPNTEAFF. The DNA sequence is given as TGTGCCAGCAGCTTAGGCCCACAGGCCCCGAACACTGAAGCTTTCTTT.